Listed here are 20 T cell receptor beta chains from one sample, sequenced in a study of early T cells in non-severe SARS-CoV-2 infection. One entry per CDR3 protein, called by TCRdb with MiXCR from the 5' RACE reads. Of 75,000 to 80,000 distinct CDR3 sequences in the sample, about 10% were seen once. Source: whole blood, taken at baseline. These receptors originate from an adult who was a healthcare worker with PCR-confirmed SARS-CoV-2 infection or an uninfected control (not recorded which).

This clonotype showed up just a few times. CDR3 bases: TGTGCCAGCAGCTTATTAAGCAGGGACGTGGAGACCCAGTACTTC. Amino acid sequence: CASSLLSRDVETQYF. The gene calls are TRBV7-6 and TRBJ2-5, with D perhaps being TRBD1 or TRBD2 (5 bases each). The CDR3 runs 15 residues. Germline values: CDR1 SGHVS, CDR2 FNYEAQ. V was cut by 2 bases and J by 5 bases, with 15 bases left in between.

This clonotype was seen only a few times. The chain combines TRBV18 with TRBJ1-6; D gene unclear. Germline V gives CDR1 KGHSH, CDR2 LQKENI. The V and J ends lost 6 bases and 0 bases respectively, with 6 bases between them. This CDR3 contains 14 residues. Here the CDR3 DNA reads TGTGCCAGCTCCGGTTACTCCTATAATTCACCCCTCCACTTT. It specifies CASSGYSYNSPLHF.

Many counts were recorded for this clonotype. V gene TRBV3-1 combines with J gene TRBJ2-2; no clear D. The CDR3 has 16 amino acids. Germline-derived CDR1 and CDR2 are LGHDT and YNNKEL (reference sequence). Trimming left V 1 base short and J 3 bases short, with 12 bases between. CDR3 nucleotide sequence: TGTGCCAGCAGCCAAGTTAGTGGTTTTGACACCGGGGAGCTGTTTTTT. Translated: CASSQVSGFDTGELFF.

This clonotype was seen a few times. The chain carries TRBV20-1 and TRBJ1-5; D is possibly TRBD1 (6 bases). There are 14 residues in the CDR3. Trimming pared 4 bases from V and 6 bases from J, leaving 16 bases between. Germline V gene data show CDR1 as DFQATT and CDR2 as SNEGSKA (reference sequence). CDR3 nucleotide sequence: TGCAGTGCTATGTCGGGGGCTCTAGGTCAGCCCCAGCATTTT. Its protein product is CSAMSGALGQPQHF.

CDR3 bases: TGCGCCAGCAGCTCCGGGACAGGGGGCTGGTCCTACGAGCAGTACTTC. Amino acids: CASSSGTGGWSYEQYF. The chain recombines TRBV5-1 with TRBJ2-7, with TRBD1 matching over 12 bases. There are 16 residues in the CDR3. V lost 3 bases and J lost 1; bases outside the gene matches: 5. Germline assignment: CDR1 SGHRS and CDR2 YFSETQ.

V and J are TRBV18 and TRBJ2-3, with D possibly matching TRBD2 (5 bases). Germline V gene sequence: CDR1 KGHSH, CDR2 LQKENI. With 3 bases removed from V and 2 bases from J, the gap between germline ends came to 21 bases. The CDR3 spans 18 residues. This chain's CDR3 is CASSPISGIARVTDTQYF. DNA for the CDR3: TGTGCCAGCTCACCCATCTCGGGGATAGCGAGGGTCACAGATACGCAGTATTTT.

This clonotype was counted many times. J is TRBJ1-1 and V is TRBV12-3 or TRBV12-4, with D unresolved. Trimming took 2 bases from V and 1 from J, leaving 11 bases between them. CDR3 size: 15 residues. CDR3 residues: CASSLKGGRNTEAFF. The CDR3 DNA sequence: TGTGCCAGCAGTTTAAAGGGAGGGAGGAACACTGAAGCTTTCTTT.

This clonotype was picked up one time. Here the CDR3 DNA reads TGTGCCAGCTCACCAACCCAGGGGAAGGGTCCTTTCTTT. Translation gives CASSPTQGKGPFF. The genes are TRBV18 and TRBJ1-1, with D possibly TRBD1 on 6 matching bases. The CDR3 spans 13 residues. Germline lookup yields CDR1 KGHSH and CDR2 LQKENI. The V end lost 2 bases, the J end lost 12 bases, and 16 bases lay between the germline ends.

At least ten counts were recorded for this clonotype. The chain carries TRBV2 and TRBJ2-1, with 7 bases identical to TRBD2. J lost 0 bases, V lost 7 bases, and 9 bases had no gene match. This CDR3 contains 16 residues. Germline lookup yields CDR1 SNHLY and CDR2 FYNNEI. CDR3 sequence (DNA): TGTGCCAGCAATCCAGGACTAGGAAACTCCTACAATGAGCAGTTCTTC. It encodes CASNPGLGNSYNEQFF. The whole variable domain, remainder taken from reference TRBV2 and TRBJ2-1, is EPEVTQTPSHQVTQMGQEVILRCVPISNHLYFYWYRQILGQKVEFLVSFYNNEISEKSEIFDDQFSVERPDGSNFTLKIRSTKLEDSAMYFCASNPGLGNSYNEQFFGPGTRLTVL.

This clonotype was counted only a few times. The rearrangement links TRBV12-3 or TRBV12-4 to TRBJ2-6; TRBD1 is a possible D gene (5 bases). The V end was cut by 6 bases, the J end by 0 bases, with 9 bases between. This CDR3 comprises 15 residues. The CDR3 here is CASSRTSSGANVLTF. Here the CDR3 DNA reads TGTGCCAGCAGCCGGACAAGCTCTGGGGCCAACGTCCTGACTTTC.

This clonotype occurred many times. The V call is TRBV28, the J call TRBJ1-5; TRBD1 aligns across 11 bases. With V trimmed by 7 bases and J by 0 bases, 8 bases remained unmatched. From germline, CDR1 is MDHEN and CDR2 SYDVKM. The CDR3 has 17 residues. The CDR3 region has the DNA TGTGCCAGCACGGACAGGGGGCTGATCTATAGCAATCAGCCCCAGCATTTT. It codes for CASTDRGLIYSNQPQHF.

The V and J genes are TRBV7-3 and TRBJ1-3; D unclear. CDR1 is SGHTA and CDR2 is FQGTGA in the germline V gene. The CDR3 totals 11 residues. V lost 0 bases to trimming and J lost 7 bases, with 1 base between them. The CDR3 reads CASSLTNTIYF. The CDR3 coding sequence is TGTGCCAGCAGCTTAACGAACACCATATATTTT.

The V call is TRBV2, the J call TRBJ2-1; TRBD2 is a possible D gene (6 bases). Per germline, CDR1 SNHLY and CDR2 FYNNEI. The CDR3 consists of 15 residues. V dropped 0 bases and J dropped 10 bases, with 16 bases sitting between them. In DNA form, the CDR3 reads TGTGCCAGCAGTGAAGCGCTTCCCGGGGGAGTAGAGCAGTTCTTC. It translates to CASSEALPGGVEQFF.

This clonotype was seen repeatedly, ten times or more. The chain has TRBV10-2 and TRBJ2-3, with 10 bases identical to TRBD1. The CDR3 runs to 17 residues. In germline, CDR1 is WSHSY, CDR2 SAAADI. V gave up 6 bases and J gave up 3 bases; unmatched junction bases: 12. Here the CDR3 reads CASRDPGQGYATDTQYF. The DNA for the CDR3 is TGCGCCAGCAGGGACCCGGGACAGGGGTATGCTACAGATACGCAGTATTTT.

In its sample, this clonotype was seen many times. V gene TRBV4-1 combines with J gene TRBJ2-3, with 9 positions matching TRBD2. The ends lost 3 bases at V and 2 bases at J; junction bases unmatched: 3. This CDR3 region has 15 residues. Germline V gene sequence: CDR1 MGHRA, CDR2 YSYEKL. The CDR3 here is CASSHLAGITDTQYF. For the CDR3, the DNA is TGCGCCAGCAGCCACCTAGCGGGGATCACAGATACGCAGTATTTT.

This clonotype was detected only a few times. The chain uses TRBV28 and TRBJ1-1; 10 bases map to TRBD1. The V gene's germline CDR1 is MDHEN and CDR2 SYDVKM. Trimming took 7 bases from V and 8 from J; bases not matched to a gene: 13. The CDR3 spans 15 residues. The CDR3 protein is CASTPLGDRGWEAFF. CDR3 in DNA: TGTGCCAGCACCCCTTTAGGGGACAGGGGTTGGGAAGCTTTCTTT.

The CDR3 region is CASSLGSGNTGELFF. Written as DNA, the CDR3 is TGTGCCAGCAGCTTAGGGAGCGGAAACACCGGGGAGCTGTTTTTT. The chain carries TRBV7-3 and TRBJ2-2; D may be TRBD2 (5 bases). Germline V CDR1 and CDR2: SGHTA, FQGTGA. V was shortened by 2 bases and J by 2 bases, with 9 bases between the two germline ends. The CDR3 runs 15 residues.

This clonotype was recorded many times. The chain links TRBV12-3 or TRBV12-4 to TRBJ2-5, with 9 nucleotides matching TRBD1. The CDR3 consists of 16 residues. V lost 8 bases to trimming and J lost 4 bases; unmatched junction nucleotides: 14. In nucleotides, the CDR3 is TGTGCCAGCTATCCGGCGGGGACAGGGTGGACAGAGACCCAGTACTTC. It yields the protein CASYPAGTGWTETQYF.

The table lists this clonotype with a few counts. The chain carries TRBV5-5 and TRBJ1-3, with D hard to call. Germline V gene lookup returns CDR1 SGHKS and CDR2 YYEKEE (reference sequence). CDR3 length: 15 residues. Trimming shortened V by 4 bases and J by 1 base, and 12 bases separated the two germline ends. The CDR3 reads CASSPAYRSGNTIYF. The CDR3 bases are TGTGCCAGCAGCCCCGCGTACCGGTCTGGAAACACCATATATTTT.

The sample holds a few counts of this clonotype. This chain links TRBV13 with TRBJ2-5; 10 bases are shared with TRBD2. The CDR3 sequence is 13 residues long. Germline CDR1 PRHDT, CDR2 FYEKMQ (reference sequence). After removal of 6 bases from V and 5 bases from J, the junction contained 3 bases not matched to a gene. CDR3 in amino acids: CASRYSGGETQYF. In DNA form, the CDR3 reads TGTGCCAGCAGATATAGCGGGGGGGAGACCCAGTACTTC.